This T cell receptor beta chain was captured by sequencing in a study of tumour-infiltrating T cells in Burkitt lymphoma (dated by TCRdb to the early 2020s). About the study as a whole: All epidemiological subtypes of Burkitt lymphoma were represented among the approximately 83 patients who made up the cohort. TCR repertoire data were compared against clinical outcome, and productive clonality predicted overall survival and progression-free survival independently of established prognostic factors such as age at diagnosis.

Library prep was done by the immunoSEQ multiplex PCR assay. The clones in this table, taken by TCRdb from immuneACCESS, are in-frame only. Not every clone is retained; where verified, under half of the shortfall comes from an unresolved V gene, and the cause of the rest is unknown. Counted in this sample were about 4,000 clones; under 25% of them appeared once. Together, the top ten hold approximately 1.5% of the sample. About this clone itself: Its specific antigen is unknown. No much larger clonotype is one base removed from it; base qualities were not supplied.

V ends up 4 bases short and J 8 bases short, with an unmatched junction base count of 14. From a lookup of the germline V gene, CDR1 and CDR2 are MGHRA and YSYEKL. The CDR3, from cysteine to phenylalanine, totals 17 residues. CDR3 DNA only is kept here, 51 bases in frame from base 1. Study-wide findings and limitations: Numerous Burkitt lymphoma patients were found to share several public clonotypes, a finding suggesting shared tumour neoantigen selection that is absent from diffuse large B-cell lymphoma.

Recombination connected TRBV4-1 to TRBJ2-1; TRBD2 matches 10 bases in the middle. Sample: tumor tissue. The sequence derives from a human donor with Burkitt lymphoma. CDR3 loop: CASSPLRGASGSDEQFF. Here is the DNA: TGCGCCAGCAGCCCCTTAAGGGGGGCTAGCGGGAGCGATGAGCAGTTCTTC.